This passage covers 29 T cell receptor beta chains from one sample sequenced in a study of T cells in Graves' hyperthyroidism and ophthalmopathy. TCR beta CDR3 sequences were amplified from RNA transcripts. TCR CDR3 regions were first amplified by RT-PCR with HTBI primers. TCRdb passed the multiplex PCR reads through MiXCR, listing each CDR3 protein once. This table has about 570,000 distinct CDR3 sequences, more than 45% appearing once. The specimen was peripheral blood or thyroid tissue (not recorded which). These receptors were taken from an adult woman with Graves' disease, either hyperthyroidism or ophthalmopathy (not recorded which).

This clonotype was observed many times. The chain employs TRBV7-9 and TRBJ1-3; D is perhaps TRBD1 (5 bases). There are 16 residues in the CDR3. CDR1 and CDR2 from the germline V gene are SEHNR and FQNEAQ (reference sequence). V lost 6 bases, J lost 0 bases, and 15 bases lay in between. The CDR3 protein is CASRQGYGTSGNTIYF. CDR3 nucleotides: TGTGCCAGCAGACAAGGCTACGGGACCTCTGGAAACACCATATATTTT.

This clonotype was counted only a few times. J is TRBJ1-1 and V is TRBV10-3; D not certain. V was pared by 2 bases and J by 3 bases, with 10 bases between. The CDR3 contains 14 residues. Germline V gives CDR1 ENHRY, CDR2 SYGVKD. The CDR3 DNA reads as TGTGCCATCAGTGAGAGTGACGGCTACACTGAAGCTTTCTTT. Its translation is CAISESDGYTEAFF.

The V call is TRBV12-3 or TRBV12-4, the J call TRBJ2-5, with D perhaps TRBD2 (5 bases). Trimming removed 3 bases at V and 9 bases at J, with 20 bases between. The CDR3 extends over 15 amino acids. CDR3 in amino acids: CASSLSEGYGKPQYF. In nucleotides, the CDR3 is TGTGCCAGCAGTTTGAGTGAGGGCTATGGTAAGCCCCAGTACTTC.

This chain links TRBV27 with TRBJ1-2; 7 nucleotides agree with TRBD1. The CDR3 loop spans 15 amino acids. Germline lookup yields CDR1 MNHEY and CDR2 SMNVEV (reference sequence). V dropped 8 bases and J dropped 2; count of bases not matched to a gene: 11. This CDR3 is CASAEGAFNNYGYTF. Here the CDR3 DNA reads TGTGCCAGCGCCGAGGGGGCTTTTAACAACTATGGCTACACCTTC.

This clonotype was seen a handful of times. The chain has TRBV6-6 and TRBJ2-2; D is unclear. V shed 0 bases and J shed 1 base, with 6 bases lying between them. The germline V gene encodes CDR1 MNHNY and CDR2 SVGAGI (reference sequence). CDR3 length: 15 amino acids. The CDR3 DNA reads TGTGCCAGCAGTTACTCAGGGAAGAACACCGGGGAGCTGTTTTTT. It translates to CASSYSGKNTGELFF.

The CDR3 reads CATSSGGWGNTIYF. DNA for the CDR3: TGTGCCACCAGCAGTGGGGGATGGGGAAACACCATATATTTT. The genes are TRBV15 and TRBJ1-3; maybe TRBD1 (5 bases). The CDR3 contains 14 residues. V lost 3 bases and J 4 bases, leaving 10 bases between the germline ends. The germline V gene encodes CDR1 LNHNV and CDR2 YYDKDF (reference sequence).

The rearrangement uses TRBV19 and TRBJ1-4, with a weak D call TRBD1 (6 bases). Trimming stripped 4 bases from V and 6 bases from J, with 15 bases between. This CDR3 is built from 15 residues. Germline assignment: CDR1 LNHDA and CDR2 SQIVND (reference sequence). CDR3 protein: CASSKAGVNDEKLFF. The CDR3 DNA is TGTGCCAGTAGTAAGGCAGGGGTGAACGATGAAAAACTGTTTTTT.

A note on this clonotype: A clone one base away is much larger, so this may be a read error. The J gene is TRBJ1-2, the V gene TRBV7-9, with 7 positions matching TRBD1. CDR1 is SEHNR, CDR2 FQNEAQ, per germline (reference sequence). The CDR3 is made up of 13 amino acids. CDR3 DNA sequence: TGTGCCAGCAGCCAGGGGGGACCCTATGGCTGCACCTTC. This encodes CASSQGGPYGCTF.

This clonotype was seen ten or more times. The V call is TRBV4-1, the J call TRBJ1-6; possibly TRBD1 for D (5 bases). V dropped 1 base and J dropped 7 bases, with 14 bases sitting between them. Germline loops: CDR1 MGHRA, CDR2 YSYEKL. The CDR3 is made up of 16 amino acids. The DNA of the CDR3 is TGCGCCAGCAGCCAAGTATTCAGGGTGAGGAATTCACCCCTCCACTTT. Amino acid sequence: CASSQVFRVRNSPLHF.

The CDR3 region is CASTTTGHVDQPQHF. The CDR3 region has the DNA TGTGCCAGTACCACAACGGGCCACGTTGATCAGCCCCAGCATTTT. The V and J genes are TRBV19 and TRBJ1-5; D is ambiguous. The CDR3 is 15 amino acids. Trimming took 7 bases from V and 5 from J, leaving 18 bases between them. Germline-derived CDR1 and CDR2 are LNHDA and SQIVND (reference sequence). Filled out from reference TRBV19 and TRBJ1-5, the complete variable domain reads DGGITQSPKYLFRKEGQNVTLSCEQNLNHDAMYWYRQDPGQGLRLIYYSQIVNDFQKGDIAEGYSVSREKKESFPLTVTSAQKNPTAFYLCASTTTGHVDQPQHFGDGTRLSIL.

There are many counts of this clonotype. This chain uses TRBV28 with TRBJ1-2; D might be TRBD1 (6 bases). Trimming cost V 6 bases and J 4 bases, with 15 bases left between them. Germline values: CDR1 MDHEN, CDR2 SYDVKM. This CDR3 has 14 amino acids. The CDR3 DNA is TGTGCCAGCAGCCAATCGAGGGGGTTCTATGGCTACACCTTC. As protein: CASSQSRGFYGYTF.

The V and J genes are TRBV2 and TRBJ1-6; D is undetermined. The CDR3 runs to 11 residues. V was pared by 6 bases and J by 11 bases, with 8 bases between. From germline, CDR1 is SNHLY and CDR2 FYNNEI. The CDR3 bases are TGTGCCAGCAGCGAACGGCCACCCCTCCACTTT. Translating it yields CASSERPPLHF.

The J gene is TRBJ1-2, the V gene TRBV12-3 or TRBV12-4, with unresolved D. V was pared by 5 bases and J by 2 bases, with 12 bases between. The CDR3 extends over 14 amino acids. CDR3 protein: CASSPSARNYGYTF. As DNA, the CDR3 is TGTGCCAGCAGTCCCTCCGCCAGGAACTATGGCTACACCTTC.

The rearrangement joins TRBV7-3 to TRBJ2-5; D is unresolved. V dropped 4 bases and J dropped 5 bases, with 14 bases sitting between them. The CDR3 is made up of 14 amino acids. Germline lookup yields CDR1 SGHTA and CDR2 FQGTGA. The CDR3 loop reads CASSSPGGGETQYF. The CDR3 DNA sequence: TGTGCCAGCAGCTCCCCCGGTGGTGGGGAGACCCAGTACTTC.

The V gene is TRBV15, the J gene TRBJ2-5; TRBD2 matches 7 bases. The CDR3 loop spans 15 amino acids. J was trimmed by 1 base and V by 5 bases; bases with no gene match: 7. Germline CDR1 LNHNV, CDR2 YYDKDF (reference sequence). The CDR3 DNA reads TGTGCCACCAGCGGAAGTCCTAGCGGCCAAGAGACCCAGTACTTC. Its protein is CATSGSPSGQETQYF.

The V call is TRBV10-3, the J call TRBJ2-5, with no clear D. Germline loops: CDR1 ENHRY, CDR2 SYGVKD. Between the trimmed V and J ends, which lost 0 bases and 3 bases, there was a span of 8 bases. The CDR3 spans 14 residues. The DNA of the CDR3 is TGTGCCATCAGTGAGTCGATTTGGAAAGAGACCCAGTACTTC. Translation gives CAISESIWKETQYF.

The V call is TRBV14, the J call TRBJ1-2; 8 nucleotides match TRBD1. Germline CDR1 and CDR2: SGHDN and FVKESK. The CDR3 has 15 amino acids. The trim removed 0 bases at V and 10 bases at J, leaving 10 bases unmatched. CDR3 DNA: TGTGCCAGCAGCCAAGATGTTGCAGGGGGCTACGACTACACCTTC. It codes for CASSQDVAGGYDYTF.

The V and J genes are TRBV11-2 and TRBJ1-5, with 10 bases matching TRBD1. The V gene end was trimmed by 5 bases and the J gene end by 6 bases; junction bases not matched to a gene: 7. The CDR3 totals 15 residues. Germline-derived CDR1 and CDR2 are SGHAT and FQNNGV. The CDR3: CASSAGQGSGQPQHF. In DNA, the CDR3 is TGTGCCAGCAGCGCGGGACAGGGGAGCGGTCAGCCCCAGCATTTT.

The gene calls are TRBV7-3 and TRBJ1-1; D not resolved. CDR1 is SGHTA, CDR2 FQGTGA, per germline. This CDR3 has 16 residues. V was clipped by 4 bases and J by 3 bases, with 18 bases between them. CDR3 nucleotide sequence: TGTGCCAGCAGCTCATCCAGGCCCCAGGAGGACACTGAAGCTTTCTTT. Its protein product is CASSSSRPQEDTEAFF.

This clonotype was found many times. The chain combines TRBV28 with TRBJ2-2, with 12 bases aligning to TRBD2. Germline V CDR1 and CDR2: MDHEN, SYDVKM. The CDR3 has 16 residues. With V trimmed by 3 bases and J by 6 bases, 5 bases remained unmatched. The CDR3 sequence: CASSFLAGGEAGELFF. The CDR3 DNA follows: TGTGCCAGCAGTTTCCTAGCGGGAGGGGAGGCCGGGGAGCTGTTTTTT.

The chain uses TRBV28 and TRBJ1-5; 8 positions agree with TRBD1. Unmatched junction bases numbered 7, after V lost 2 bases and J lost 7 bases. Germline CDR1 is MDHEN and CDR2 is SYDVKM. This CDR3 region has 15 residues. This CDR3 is CASSLQGANHQPQHF. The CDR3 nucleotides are TGTGCCAGCAGTTTACAGGGGGCAAACCACCAGCCCCAGCATTTT.

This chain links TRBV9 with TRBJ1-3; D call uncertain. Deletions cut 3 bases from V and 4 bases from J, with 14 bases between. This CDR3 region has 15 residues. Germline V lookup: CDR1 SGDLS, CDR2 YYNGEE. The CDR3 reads CASSARLATGNTIYF. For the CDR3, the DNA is TGTGCCAGCAGCGCACGACTAGCAACGGGAAACACCATATATTTT.

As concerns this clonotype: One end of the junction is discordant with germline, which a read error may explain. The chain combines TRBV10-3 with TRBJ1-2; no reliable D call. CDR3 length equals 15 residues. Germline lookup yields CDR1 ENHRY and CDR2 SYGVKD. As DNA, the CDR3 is TGTGCCAGCAGTGAAGAGCCCAGGAGCCTCTATGGCTACACCTTC. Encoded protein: CASSEEPRSLYGYTF.

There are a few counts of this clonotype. CDR3 protein: CASSMLGSLYEQYF. Here the CDR3 DNA reads TGTGCCAGCAGTATGCTGGGTAGTCTCTACGAGCAGTACTTC. This chain links TRBV27 with TRBJ2-7, with D unclear. Germline V gives CDR1 MNHEY, CDR2 SMNVEV (reference sequence). The V gene lost 5 bases and the J gene lost 3 bases, with 14 bases spanning the gap. CDR3 size: 14 residues.

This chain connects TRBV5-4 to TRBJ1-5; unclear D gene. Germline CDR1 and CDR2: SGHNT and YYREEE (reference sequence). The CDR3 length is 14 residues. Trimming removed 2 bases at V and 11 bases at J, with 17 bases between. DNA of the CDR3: TGTGCCAGCAGCTTTATCGGGAGGTGGAAGACCCAGCATTTT. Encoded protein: CASSFIGRWKTQHF.

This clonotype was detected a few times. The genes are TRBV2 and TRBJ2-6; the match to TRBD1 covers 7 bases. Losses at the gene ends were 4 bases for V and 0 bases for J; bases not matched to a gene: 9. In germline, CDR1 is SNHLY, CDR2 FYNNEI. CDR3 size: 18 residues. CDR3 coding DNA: TGTGCCAGCAGTGTTCTCGAGACAGGGAGCTCTGGGGCCAACGTCCTGACTTTC. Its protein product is CASSVLETGSSGANVLTF. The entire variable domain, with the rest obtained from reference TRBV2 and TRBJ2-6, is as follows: EPEVTQTPSHQVTQMGQEVILRCVPISNHLYFYWYRQILGQKVEFLVSFYNNEISEKSEIFDDQFSVERPDGSNFTLKIRSTKLEDSAMYFCASSVLETGSSGANVLTFGAGSRLTVL.

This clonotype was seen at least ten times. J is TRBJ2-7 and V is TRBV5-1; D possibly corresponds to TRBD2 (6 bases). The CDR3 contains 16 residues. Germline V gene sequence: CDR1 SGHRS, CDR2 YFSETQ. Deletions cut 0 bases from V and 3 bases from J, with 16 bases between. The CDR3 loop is CASSLDHRDSDYEQYF. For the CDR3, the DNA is TGCGCCAGCAGCTTGGATCACCGGGACTCAGACTACGAGCAGTACTTC.

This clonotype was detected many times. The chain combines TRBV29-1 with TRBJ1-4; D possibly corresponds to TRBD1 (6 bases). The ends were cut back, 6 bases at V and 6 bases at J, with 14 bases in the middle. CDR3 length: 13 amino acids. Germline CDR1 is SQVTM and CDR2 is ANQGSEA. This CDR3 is CSVLGDMDEKLFF. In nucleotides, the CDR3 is TGCAGCGTCTTGGGGGACATGGATGAAAAACTGTTTTTT. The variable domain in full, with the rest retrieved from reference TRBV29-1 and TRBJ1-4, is SAVISQKPSRDICQRGTSLTIQCQVDSQVTMMFWYRQQPGQSLTLIATANQGSEATYESGFVIDKFPISRPNLTFSTLTVSNMSPEDSSIYLCSVLGDMDEKLFFGSGTQLSVL.

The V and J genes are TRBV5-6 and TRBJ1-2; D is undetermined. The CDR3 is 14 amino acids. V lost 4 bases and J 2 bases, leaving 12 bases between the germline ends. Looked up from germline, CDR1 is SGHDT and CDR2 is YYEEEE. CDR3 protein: CASSIRTQNYGYTF. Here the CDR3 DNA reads TGTGCCAGCAGCATCAGGACTCAGAACTATGGCTACACCTTC.